Here is one T cell receptor (beta chain) with its context. The data were taken from a study of blood T cell repertoires in COVID-19. The CDR3 is made up of 11 amino acids. The germline V and J ends were trimmed by 5 bases and 6 bases, with 11 bases remaining between them. In germline, CDR1 is GTSNPN, CDR2 SVGIG (reference sequence). TCRdb's table, derived via immunoSEQ multiplex PCR, lists solely in-frame clones and lacks some. The repertoire holds about 420,000 clones, with around 90% as singletons. This receptor was taken from a man younger than 35 with COVID-19, enrolled during active disease. The chain carries TRBV30 and TRBJ2-7; TRBD1 might be the D (6 bases). Source material: peripheral blood. The CDR3 loop is CAWATGLEQYF. The CDR3 DNA is TGTGCCTGGGCGACAGGTCTCGAGCAGTACTTC.